This paragraph covers one T cell receptor (beta chain) sequence. The sample comes from a study of T cells after yellow fever vaccination. In the study overall: Fractions containing few cells were prepared with SMART-Seq v4 Ultra Low Input.

The germline V gene has CDR1 MNHEY and CDR2 SVGAGI. Between the trimmed V and J ends, which lost 5 bases and 8 bases, there was a span of 6 bases. The CDR3 loop spans 11 amino acids. In making TCR cDNA, 5'RACE template switching added a universal primer site and UMIs to it. TCRdb called the 5' RACE reads again in MiXCR, with one record for every CDR3 protein. The data hold more than 350,000 distinct CDR3 sequences, with around a tenth observed a single time. The receptor comes from a man in his late teens or twenties who received the YFV17D yellow fever vaccine. The input for sequencing was PBMCs, taken on the day of the first yellow fever vaccination. The rearrangement uses TRBV6-5 and TRBJ1-4; D not resolved. The CDR3 DNA is TGTGCCAGCAGTCAAGGGGAAAAACTGTTTTTT. Translated: CASSQGEKLFF.